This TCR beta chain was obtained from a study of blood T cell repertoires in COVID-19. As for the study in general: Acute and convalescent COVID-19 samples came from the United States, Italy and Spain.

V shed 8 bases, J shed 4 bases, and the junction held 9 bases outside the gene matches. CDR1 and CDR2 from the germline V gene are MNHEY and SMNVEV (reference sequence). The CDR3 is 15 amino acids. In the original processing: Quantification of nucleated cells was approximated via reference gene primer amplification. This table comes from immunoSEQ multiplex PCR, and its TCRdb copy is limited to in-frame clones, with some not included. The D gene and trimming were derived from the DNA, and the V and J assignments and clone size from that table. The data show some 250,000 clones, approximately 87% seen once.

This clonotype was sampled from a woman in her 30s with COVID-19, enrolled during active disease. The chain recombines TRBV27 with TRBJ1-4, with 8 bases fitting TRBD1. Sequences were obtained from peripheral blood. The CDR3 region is CASGFQGAGNEKLFF. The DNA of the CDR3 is TGTGCCAGCGGATTTCAGGGGGCGGGTAATGAAAAACTGTTTTTT.